What follows describes a single TCR beta chain. What it binds is unknown. The data derive from a study of cytomegalovirus exposure and HLA in healthy donors. Study overall: It was reported in a later analysis that the 90 to 150 validation repertoires used the same platform as the 666 first-cohort repertoires.

Germline V gene lookup returns CDR1 SNHLY and CDR2 FYNNEI. CDR3 size: 15 residues. The trim removed 7 bases at V and 2 bases at J, leaving 6 bases unmatched. The donors were part of the validation cohort, which consisted of over a hundred subjects and was separate from the first cohort of about 720 subjects. Sequencing used immunoSEQ multiplex PCR; TCRdb keeps in-frame clones, though not all of them. The profile shows 150,000 or so clones, about 90% of them singletons. Whole-study findings and limits: Cytomegalovirus-associated status was assigned to 164 TCR beta chains.

The sequenced sample consisted of PBMCs. The J gene is TRBJ2-2, the V gene TRBV2; 8 nucleotides align to TRBD1. The TCR was taken from a woman aged 30 to 39 in good health and CMV-seropositive. The CDR3 loop is CASNRQGSNTGELFF. DNA of the CDR3: TGTGCCAGCAATCGACAGGGGTCCAACACCGGGGAGCTGTTTTTT.